Sequencing of this TCR beta chain was carried out in a study of T cells in Graves' hyperthyroidism and ophthalmopathy. General observations from the study: Most expanded thyroid clonotypes above 0.001 recurred in blood.

This clonotype showed up many times. Its antigen is unknown. With 4 bases clipped from V and 5 bases from J, the junction kept 9 bases outside the gene matches. There are 15 residues in the CDR3. Germline-derived CDR1 and CDR2 are SNHLY and FYNNEI. Authors of the study amplified TCR beta CDR3 regions from RNA transcripts. HTBI primers were the set used in a first-round RT-PCR of the TCR CDR3. TCRdb redid the calling of the multiplex PCR reads with MiXCR, one entry per CDR3 protein. The data hold around 600,000 distinct CDR3 sequences, with around 14% observed a single time. The gene calls are TRBV2 and TRBJ2-5, with 8 bases fitting TRBD2. The TCR was taken from a woman in her late teens or twenties with Graves' ophthalmopathy. The source material was blood. Here the CDR3 DNA reads TGTGCCAGCAGTGTATGGCTAGCGGGCGGGGAGACCCAGTACTTC. This encodes CASSVWLAGGETQYF.